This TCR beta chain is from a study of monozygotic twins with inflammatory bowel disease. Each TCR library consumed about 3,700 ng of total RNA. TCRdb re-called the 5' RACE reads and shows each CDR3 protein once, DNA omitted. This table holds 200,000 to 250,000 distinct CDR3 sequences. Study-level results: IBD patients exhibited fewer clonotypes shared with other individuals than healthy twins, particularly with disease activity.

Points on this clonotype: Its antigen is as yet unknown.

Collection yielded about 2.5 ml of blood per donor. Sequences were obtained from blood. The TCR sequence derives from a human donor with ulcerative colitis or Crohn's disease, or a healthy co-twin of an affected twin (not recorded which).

CDR3 sequence: CSARRLAGVGNIGELFF. The chain combines TRBV20-1 with TRBJ2-2; TCRdb gives TRBD2 as the D gene, but with no DNA this cannot be confirmed. Germline V lookup: CDR1 DFQATT, CDR2 SNEGSKA (reference sequence). This CDR3 contains 17 residues.